This TCR beta chain came from a study of neurological immune-mediated disorders. The CDR3 sequence is 16 residues long. Germline V gene sequence: CDR1 SGHRS, CDR2 YFSETQ. V shed 4 bases, J shed 5 bases, and the junction held 6 bases outside the gene matches. This clonotype was observed many times. TCRdb re-derived calls from the 5' RACE reads in MiXCR, one entry per CDR3 protein. Of about 80,000 distinct CDR3 sequences in the sample, about 5% were seen once. The material sequenced was PBMCs. The gene calls are TRBV5-1 and TRBJ2-3, with 14 nucleotides matching TRBD2. This TCR was sampled from a woman between 25 and 40 years old with multiple sclerosis. For the CDR3, the DNA is TGCGCCAGCAGCAAAGGGACTAGCGGGGGCATAGATACGCAGTATTTT. This encodes CASSKGTSGGIDTQYF.